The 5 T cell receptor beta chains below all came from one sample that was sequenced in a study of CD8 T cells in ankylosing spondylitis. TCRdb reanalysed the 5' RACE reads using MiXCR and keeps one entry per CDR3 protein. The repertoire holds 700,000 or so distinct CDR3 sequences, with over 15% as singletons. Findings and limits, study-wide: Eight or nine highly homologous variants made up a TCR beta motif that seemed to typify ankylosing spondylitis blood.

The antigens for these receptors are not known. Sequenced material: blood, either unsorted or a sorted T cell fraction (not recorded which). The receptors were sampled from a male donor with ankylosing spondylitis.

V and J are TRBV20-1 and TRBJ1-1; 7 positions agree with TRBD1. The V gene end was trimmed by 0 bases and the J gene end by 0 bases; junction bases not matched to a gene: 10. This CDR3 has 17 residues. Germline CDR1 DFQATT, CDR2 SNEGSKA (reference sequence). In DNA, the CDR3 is TGCAGTGCTAGAGATTGGGCAGGGGGAGGGATGAACACTGAAGCTTTCTTT. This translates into CSARDWAGGGMNTEAFF.

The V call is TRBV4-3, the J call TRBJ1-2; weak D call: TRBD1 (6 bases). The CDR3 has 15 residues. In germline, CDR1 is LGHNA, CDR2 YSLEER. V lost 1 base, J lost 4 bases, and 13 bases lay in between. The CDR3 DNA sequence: TGCGCCAGCAGCCAAGGGACAGAGAGCTTCTATGGCTACACCTTC. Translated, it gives CASSQGTESFYGYTF.

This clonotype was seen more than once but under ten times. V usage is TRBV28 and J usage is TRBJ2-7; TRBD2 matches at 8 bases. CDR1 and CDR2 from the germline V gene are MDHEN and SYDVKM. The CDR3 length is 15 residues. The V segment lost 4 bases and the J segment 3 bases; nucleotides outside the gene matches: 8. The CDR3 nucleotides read TGTGCCAGCAGTTCTAATAGCGGGGCCCACTACGAGCAGTACTTC. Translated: CASSSNSGAHYEQYF.

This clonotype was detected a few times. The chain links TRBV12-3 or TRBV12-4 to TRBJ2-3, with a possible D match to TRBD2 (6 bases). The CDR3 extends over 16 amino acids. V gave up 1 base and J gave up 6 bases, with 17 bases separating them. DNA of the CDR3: TGTGCCAGCAGTTTAGTTGCGGGGAAGTACAGCGATACGCAGTATTTT. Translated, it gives CASSLVAGKYSDTQYF.

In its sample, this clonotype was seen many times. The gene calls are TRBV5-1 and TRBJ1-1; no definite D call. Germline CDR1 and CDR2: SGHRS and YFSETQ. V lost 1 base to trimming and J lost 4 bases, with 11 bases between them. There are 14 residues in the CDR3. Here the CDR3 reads CASSLTPEGTEAFF. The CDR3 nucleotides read TGCGCCAGCAGCTTGACCCCGGAGGGCACTGAAGCTTTCTTT.